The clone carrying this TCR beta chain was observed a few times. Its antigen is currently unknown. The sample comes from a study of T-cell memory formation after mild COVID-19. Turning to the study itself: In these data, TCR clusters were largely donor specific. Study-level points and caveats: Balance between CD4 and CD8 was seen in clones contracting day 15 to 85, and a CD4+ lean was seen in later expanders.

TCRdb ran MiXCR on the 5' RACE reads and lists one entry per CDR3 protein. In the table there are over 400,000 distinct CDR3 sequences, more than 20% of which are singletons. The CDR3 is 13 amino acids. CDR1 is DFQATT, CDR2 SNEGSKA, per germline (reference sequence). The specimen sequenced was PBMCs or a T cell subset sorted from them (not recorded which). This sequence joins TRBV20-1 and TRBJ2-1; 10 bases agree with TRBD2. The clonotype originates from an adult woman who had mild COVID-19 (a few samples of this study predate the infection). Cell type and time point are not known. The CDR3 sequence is CRALAGVENEQFF. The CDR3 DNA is TGCAGAGCGCTAGCGGGAGTGGAGAATGAGCAGTTCTTC.